This T cell receptor (beta chain) was sequenced for a study (dated by TCRdb to between 2014 and 2017). Background for the entire study: Whether tumor-infiltrating Tregs in breast cancer are recruited from blood Tregs or converted in situ from other CD4+ T cell subsets was tested. What the research found in general, with its limitations: Tumor-infiltrating Treg TCR alpha and beta sequences overlapped most with tumor naive CD4+ T cells, then with blood naive CD4+ T cells. Tumor memory CD4+ T cell TCR gene usage was found to cluster with blood and lymph node memory CD4+ cells and with lymph node naive CD4+ cells. Rather than covering whole repertoires, validation in the larger cohort was restricted to a single TCR beta V-J rearrangement.

Deletion took 6 bases off V and 0 bases off J, with a span of 13 bases between the germline ends. CDR1 and CDR2 were assigned from the germline V gene as SGHRS and YFSETQ. Reading from cysteine to phenylalanine, the CDR3 counts 14 amino acids. The only DNA kept is the CDR3, 42 bases in frame from the first base. Worth noting for this clonotype: Its specific antigen is unknown. Base-call qualities are not available, and no considerably larger clone is one nucleotide away.

Amplification of full-length TCR variable regions was done by 5' RACE PCR using constant-region reverse primers, and this step was followed by semi-nested PCR with Nested Universal Primer A. The ReliaPrep RNA Cell Miniprep System was used to extract total RNA, which was then reverse transcribed into 5'RACE-ready cDNA with the SMARTer RACE 5'/3' Kit. Multiplex adaptors were used to barcode full-length TCR alpha and beta libraries, and the barcoded libraries were sequenced on an Illumina MiSeq. The paper's data handling went like this. For each of nine subset-tissue groups, sequencing data from the five patients were pooled, and the groups were then compared using unsupervised clustering of TCR gene usage. The Morisita-Horn index was used to calculate repertoire similarity, with shared sequences weighted by how much each contributed to each repertoire. TCRdb trimmed the raw reads at Q25, called clones with MiXCR and kept productive beta chains. Every entry covers one CDR3 protein and lists the most common genes and DNA from its rows. The V and J calls come from TCRdb's annotation, not from the publication. Recorded for this sample are approximately 50,000 distinct CDR3 sequences; approximately 26% of them occurred a single time. The biggest ten clones account for roughly 2.1% of the sample.

Cells that were CD4+CD25+CD127-/low were the ones isolated as Tregs. Tregs, naive and memory CD4+ T cells from tumor, blood and ipsilateral draining lymph nodes of a handful of breast cancer patients underwent full-length TCR alpha and beta sequencing. Tumor tissue, along with lymph nodes from ipsilateral axillary dissection, was perfused with PBS, minced, and then digested using collagenase I and hyaluronidase. FACS confirmed that the sorted cell populations were more than 90% pure. The sequence is built from TRBV5-1 and TRBJ2-7; TRBD1 is a weak D gene call, 6 bases matching. Sequenced sample: tumor-infiltrating Tregs sorted from the breast tumor. This receptor was identified in a female donor with breast cancer. CDR3 protein: CASNRDTTSYEQYF. The DNA sequence is given as TGCGCCAGCAACCGGGACACGACCTCCTACGAGCAGTACTTC.